Below are 23 T cell receptor beta chains sequenced from a single sample in a study of T-cell reconstitution after alpha-beta-depleted transplantation in children. The TCRbeta library was prepared with unique molecular identifiers. From the PCR reads, TCRdb called clonotypes with MiXCR, one entry per CDR3 protein. The table lists fewer than 120,000 distinct CDR3 sequences, under 13% of them singletons. The starting material was PBMCs from the stem cell graft donor, obtained from the stem cell graft. The receptors stem from a human donor who donated a stem cell graft to a child with acute lymphoblastic leukemia.

V gene TRBV7-8 combines with J gene TRBJ1-6; possible D gene TRBD1, 5 bases. V was cut by 5 bases and J by 7 bases, with 21 bases left in between. This CDR3 has 17 amino acids. Per germline, CDR1 SGHVS and CDR2 FQNEAQ. The CDR3 is CASSASRAGGGNSPLHF. CDR3 sequence (DNA): TGTGCCAGCAGCGCTAGCCGAGCGGGGGGAGGGAATTCACCCCTCCACTTT.

This clonotype was picked up many times. The rearrangement uses TRBV9 and TRBJ2-7; 7 nucleotides align to TRBD2. V was clipped by 2 bases and J by 2 bases; unmatched bases: 7. The CDR3 contains 15 residues. Germline V gene sequence: CDR1 SGDLS, CDR2 YYNGEE. CDR3 bases: TGTGCCAGCAGCGTGGGAGCGGGAATTGCCTACGAGCAGTACTTC. Encoded protein: CASSVGAGIAYEQYF.

In this sample, this clonotype turned up many times. This chain connects TRBV24-1 to TRBJ2-3; D unresolved. Trimming shortened V by 5 bases and J by 3 bases, and 5 bases separated the two germline ends. The CDR3 has 12 residues. Germline V CDR1 and CDR2: KGHDR, SFDVKD. CDR3: CATSGLTDTQYF. DNA of the CDR3: TGTGCCACCAGTGGATTGACAGATACGCAGTATTTT.

The chain joins TRBV5-6 to TRBJ2-1; 7 nucleotides line up with TRBD2. The V gene end was trimmed by 5 bases and the J gene end by 1 base; junction bases not matched to a gene: 9. The CDR3 is made up of 16 amino acids. Germline V gives CDR1 SGHDT, CDR2 YYEEEE. CDR3 bases: TGTGCCAGCAGTCAAAGTAGCGGGCTATCCTACAATGAGCAGTTCTTC. The encoded protein is CASSQSSGLSYNEQFF.

This clonotype was seen at least ten times. The chain's CDR3 is CASSIHLLNEQFF. The CDR3 DNA reads as TGTGCCAGTAGTATCCACCTACTCAATGAGCAGTTCTTC. V and J are TRBV19 and TRBJ2-1, with D unclear. Germline V gene sequence: CDR1 LNHDA, CDR2 SQIVND (reference sequence). V was cut by 3 bases and J by 6 bases, with 9 bases left in between. There are 13 residues in the CDR3.

Concerning this clonotype: A much larger clone lies a single base off, so this may be a read error. CDR3 bases: TGTGCCAGCAGCGGACTCCCCAAAGAGACCCAGTACTTC. It encodes CASSGLPKETQYF. V usage is TRBV12-3 or TRBV12-4 and J usage is TRBJ2-5, with TRBD2 as a possible D gene (5 bases). Trimming removed 6 bases at V and 3 bases at J, with 11 bases between. The CDR3 runs to 13 residues.

This clonotype was recorded many times. The chain is built from TRBV7-2 and TRBJ1-3, with D possibly TRBD1 on 5 matching bases. Trimming pared 5 bases from V and 4 bases from J, leaving 21 bases between. This CDR3 is built from 17 residues. Germline CDR1 is SGHTA and CDR2 is FQGNSA. CDR3 sequence reads: CASSARDGSLGGNTIYF. The CDR3 nucleotides are TGTGCCAGCAGCGCCCGGGACGGTTCTCTGGGGGGAAACACCATATATTTT.

This clonotype was detected only a few times. The chain couples TRBV30 to TRBJ1-3, with a possible D match to TRBD1 (6 bases). The CDR3 runs 14 residues. Germline V lookup: CDR1 GTSNPN, CDR2 SVGIG (reference sequence). With 3 bases removed from V and 3 bases from J, the gap between germline ends came to 12 bases. The CDR3 bases are TGTGCCTGGAGGCGAGACAGGAGTGGAAACACCATATATTTT. Translating it yields CAWRRDRSGNTIYF. The full variable domain, rest sourced from reference TRBV30 and TRBJ1-3, is SQTIHQWPATLVQPVGSPLSLECTVEGTSNPNLYWYRQAAGRGLQLLFYSVGIGQISSEVPQNLSASRPQDRQFILSSKKLLLSDSGFYLCAWRRDRSGNTIYFGEGSWLTVV.

This clonotype occurred many times. The V gene is TRBV28, the J gene TRBJ2-5; TRBD2 agrees at 12 bases. With 4 bases clipped from V and 4 bases from J, the junction kept 7 bases outside the gene matches. The CDR3 is 16 residues long. From germline, CDR1 is MDHEN and CDR2 SYDVKM. CDR3 protein: CASSSALAGGGETQYF. Written as DNA, the CDR3 is TGTGCCAGCAGTTCAGCACTAGCGGGAGGTGGAGAGACCCAGTACTTC.

This clonotype occurred many times. This chain uses TRBV29-1 with TRBJ2-7, with D unclear. CDR1 SQVTM and CDR2 ANQGSEA come from the germline V gene. CDR3 length: 12 amino acids. V was pared by 4 bases and J by 2 bases, with 9 bases between. For the CDR3, the DNA is TGCAGCGTTGGTAGGGCTGCCTACGAGCAGTACTTC. Translated, it gives CSVGRAAYEQYF.

This clonotype occurred many times. The chain has TRBV7-9 and TRBJ1-2; 9 bases line up with TRBD1. Germline lookup yields CDR1 SEHNR and CDR2 FQNEAQ (reference sequence). This CDR3 is 14 amino acids long. With V trimmed by 5 bases and J by 0 bases, 1 base remained unmatched. In DNA form, the CDR3 reads TGTGCCAGCAGCGGGACAGGGACTAACTATGGCTACACCTTC. Protein: CASSGTGTNYGYTF.

This clonotype was picked up many times. The chain has TRBV7-9 and TRBJ1-6, with D possibly TRBD1 on 5 matching bases. This CDR3 spans 15 amino acids. With 5 bases removed from V and 5 bases from J, the gap between germline ends came to 13 bases. The germline V gene encodes CDR1 SEHNR and CDR2 FQNEAQ (reference sequence). The CDR3 DNA follows: TGTGCCAGCAGCGTCCGGGACGGAGATAATTCACCCCTCCACTTT. It yields the protein CASSVRDGDNSPLHF.

This clonotype showed up many times. The chain carries TRBV6-4 and TRBJ2-1, with a tentative D call TRBD1 (5 bases). Germline V gene data show CDR1 as MRHNA and CDR2 as SNTAGT. The CDR3 has 15 amino acids. V lost 4 bases, J lost 2 bases, and 12 bases lay in between. CDR3 coding DNA: TGTGCCAGCAGTGTAGGGCAGGGTACCTACAATGAGCAGTTCTTC. Its translation is CASSVGQGTYNEQFF.

This clonotype was found many times. This chain joins TRBV6-5 and TRBJ2-1; perhaps D is TRBD1 or TRBD2 (5 bases each). CDR1 MNHEY and CDR2 SVGAGI come from the germline V gene. The V and J ends lost 7 bases and 8 bases respectively, with 15 bases between them. The CDR3 is 13 amino acids. CDR3 sequence (DNA): TGTGCCAGCAAGCCGGGACCCATACATGAGCAGTTCTTC. Translation gives CASKPGPIHEQFF.

There are many counts of this clonotype. In nucleotides, the CDR3 is TGTGCCAGCAGCGTAGAAGGTGGGGCCAACGTCCTGACTTTC. It is translated as CASSVEGGANVLTF. This chain uses TRBV9 with TRBJ2-6; D gene unclear. Between the trimmed V and J ends, which lost 0 bases and 3 bases, there was a span of 4 bases. This CDR3 region has 14 residues. Germline-derived CDR1 and CDR2 are SGDLS and YYNGEE.

In its sample, this clonotype was seen many times. V and J are TRBV7-2 and TRBJ2-5; TRBD2 matches 7 bases. The junction had 5 bases not matched to a gene; V was cut back by 2 bases and J by 5 bases. The CDR3 has 14 amino acids. Germline values: CDR1 SGHTA, CDR2 FQGNSA. CDR3 loop: CASSLSGAIETQYF. The DNA for the CDR3 is TGTGCCAGCAGCTTAAGCGGGGCTATTGAGACCCAGTACTTC.

This clonotype was detected many times. The V call is TRBV20-1, the J call TRBJ1-1; no clear D. The germline gives CDR1 DFQATT, CDR2 SNEGSKA (reference sequence). V lost 2 bases, J lost 1 base, and 11 bases lay in between. The CDR3 is 14 amino acids. CDR3 DNA sequence: TGCAGTGCTAGACAGGCCCGGAAGAACACTGAAGCTTTCTTT. Encoded protein: CSARQARKNTEAFF.

This clonotype was picked up many times. The gene calls are TRBV18 and TRBJ2-1; D is possibly TRBD1 (5 bases). Germline values: CDR1 KGHSH, CDR2 LQKENI. This CDR3 region has 17 residues. Deletions cut 3 bases from V and 7 bases from J, with 22 bases between. The CDR3 loop reads CASSPFSGPQFGNEQFF. As DNA, the CDR3 is TGTGCCAGCTCACCTTTTTCAGGGCCCCAATTTGGAAATGAGCAGTTCTTC.

This clonotype occurred many times. V usage is TRBV12-3 or TRBV12-4 and J usage is TRBJ2-5; no firm D call. The V and J ends lost 3 bases and 2 bases respectively, with 7 bases between them. This CDR3 is 13 amino acids long. The DNA for the CDR3 is TGTGCCAGCAGTTTGAGAGGTCAAGAGACCCAGTACTTC. Amino acid sequence: CASSLRGQETQYF.

Notes on this clonotype: Just one base apart from a much larger clone, this may be a read error. The V call is TRBV14, the J call TRBJ1-1; unclear D gene. Looked up from germline, CDR1 is SGHDN and CDR2 is FVKESK. This CDR3 has 14 amino acids. This CDR3 reads CGSSTPGMNTEAFF. CDR3 sequence (DNA): TGTGGCAGCAGCACCCCAGGCATGAACACTGAAGCTTTCTTT.

This clonotype was counted many times. This rearrangement joins TRBV7-2 to TRBJ1-2, with 9 bases that match TRBD1. The ends lost 7 bases at V and 8 bases at J; junction bases unmatched: 8. The germline V gene has CDR1 SGHTA and CDR2 FQGNSA. The CDR3 is 13 residues long. This CDR3 is CASIPDRGVGYTF. In DNA, the CDR3 is TGTGCCAGCATCCCAGACAGGGGGGTCGGCTACACCTTC.

This clonotype was seen at least ten times. The CDR3 DNA sequence: TGCAGTGCTAGTACGTGGCAAGACGAGCAGTACTTC. Residues: CSASTWQDEQYF. The chain is built from TRBV20-1 and TRBJ2-7; no clear D gene. This CDR3 is 12 amino acids long. V was cut by 3 bases and J by 5 bases, with 11 bases left in between. Looked up from germline, CDR1 is DFQATT and CDR2 is SNEGSKA (reference sequence).

At least ten counts were recorded for this clonotype. The V gene is TRBV5-4, the J gene TRBJ2-1; 9 nucleotides agree with TRBD1. The CDR3 spans 15 residues. CDR1 is SGHNT, CDR2 YYREEE, per germline (reference sequence). V trimming: 3 bases; J trimming: 6 bases; junction bases outside the gene matches: 7. Here the CDR3 DNA reads TGTGCCAGCAGCTCCGGGACAGGGCGGGTCAATGAGCAGTTCTTC. Amino acids: CASSSGTGRVNEQFF.